Here is one T cell receptor beta chain with its context. Its antigen is as yet unknown. Using unique molecular identifiers, the investigators prepared the TCRbeta library. One entry per CDR3 protein, called by TCRdb with MiXCR from the PCR reads. The repertoire consists of about 120,000 distinct CDR3 sequences, with 20% to 25% occurring once and the leading ten covering approximately 10%. The sample originates from a study of T-cell reconstitution after alpha-beta-depleted transplantation in children. Study results and limitations: In some patients, recipient T cells and intrathymic progenitors surviving conditioning explained high day-60 diversity. Where alpha-beta T cells came from about two months after transplant was reportedly several hundred expanded graft clones. T-cell counts and diversity at one year post-transplant came mainly from newly produced T cells.

The clonotype comes from a male patient aged 2 to 10 who had a stem cell transplant for chronic granulomatous disease, so the T cells may come from the graft donor. This sample comprised PBMCs, mostly from graft donor cells, obtained 180 days after TCRalphabeta/CD19-depleted stem cell transplant.

The CDR3 nucleotides are TGTGCCAGCAGCCTGCGGGCAGGGTACTCCTCACCCCTCCACTTT. Translating it yields CASSLRAGYSSPLHF. J is TRBJ1-6 and V is TRBV28; possibly TRBD1 for D (5 bases). In germline, CDR1 is MDHEN, CDR2 SYDVKM. CDR3 length: 15 residues. Trimming removed 6 bases at V and 10 bases at J, with 19 bases between. Together with reference TRBV28 and TRBJ1-6, the CDR3 gives the full variable domain: DVKVTQSSRYLVKRTGEKVFLECVQDMDHENMFWYRQDPGLGLRLIYFSYDVKMKEKGDIPEGYSVSREKKERFSLILESASTNQTSMYLCASSLRAGYSSPLHFGNGTRLTVT.